This T cell receptor beta chain was sequenced in a study of blood T cell repertoires in COVID-19 (dated by TCRdb to 2020 to 2021). Regarding the study in general: Collaborator samples came from the United States, Italy and Spain and covered acute and convalescent phases of COVID-19. The material from the prospective study consisted of cDNA or gDNA derived from T cells, B-cell-depleted T cells, or PBMCs. Subjects who had been exposed to COVID-19, were actively infected with it, or had recovered from it provided the deeply sampled blood TCRbeta repertoires that made up the dataset. The repertoires were released in a freely available public database meant as a resource for research on the immune response to SARS-CoV-2. Samples were obtained from the ongoing ImmuneRACE study (first 160 participants) and from 1,200 or so subjects provided by 6 global collaborators. The sample metadata nearly always contained a de-identified subject ID, COVID-19 status, age in years and sex. HLA class I and class II types, where available, came from metadata supplied by the sample provider rather than from assay-based typing.

The immunoSEQ Assay, a bias-controlled multiplex PCR, was used to amplify TCRbeta CDR3 regions from genomic DNA. On the authors' methods: Within the assay, amplification of reference gene primers was used to estimate how many nucleated cells each sample contained. To quantify the absolute abundance of each unique TCRbeta CDR3 rearrangement, sequence reads were collapsed and filtered. For each sample, productive Simpson clonality was calculated as the square root of Simpson's diversity index over productive rearrangements. TCRdb retrieved this table from immuneACCESS and kept in-frame rearrangements only. Not all clones are present; in checked studies, unresolved V genes account for under half, and no reason is known for the remainder. That table gives V, J and clone size, and the DNA gave D and trimming. This sample lists around 310,000 clones; around 90% were detected once. Together, the top ten hold under 1.1% of the sample.

One collaborating source in Seattle enrolled patients during active infection and followed them longitudinally through the course of disease. Each collaborating institution followed its own protocols to collect whole blood in K2EDTA tubes. For TCRbeta analysis, collaborators shipped samples in one of three forms: frozen whole blood, isolated PBMCs, or DNA extracted from either of those sample types. Paper-wide results and their limitations: How much clinical and demographic metadata was included differed by source and by participant, and the metadata was provided uncurated.

This clone was observed once. The specificity of this receptor is unknown. No much larger clone is present one base from it, and per-base qualities are unavailable. From the cysteine through the phenylalanine, the CDR3 covers 17 amino acids. Only the CDR3 DNA is retained, 51 bases long and in frame from the first base. According to the germline V gene, CDR1 reads KGHSH and CDR2 reads LQKENI. V is trimmed back by 0 bases and J by 1 base, and the junction contains 3 bases that no gene match accounts for. This sequence was found in a woman in her thirties or forties with COVID-19, enrolled during active disease. This sequence uses TRBV18 and TRBJ2-1; 10 of the junction bases match TRBD2. Source material: peripheral blood. The DNA is as follows: TGTGCCAGCTCACCACCGGCTAGCGGGAGATCCTACAATGAGCAGTTCTTC. The encoded protein is CASSPPASGRSYNEQFF.